Listed below are T cell receptor beta chains from one sample, sequenced in a study of regulatory T cells in long-lasting Graves disease. MiXCR, run by TCRdb on the multiplex PCR reads, gives a single entry per CDR3 protein. The sample includes over 400,000 distinct CDR3 sequences, less than 15% of them seen just once. The sample also formed part of further work on T cells in Graves' hyperthyroidism and ophthalmopathy.

The source material was peripheral blood mononuclear cells (PBMCs), sampled at new diagnosis, from a patient treated with antithyroid drugs. The receptors were sampled from a woman in her fifties or sixties with Graves disease. Both conserved end residues are part of each CDR3. Fields, in order: J gene, D gene, V gene, clone size, CDR3 length, CDR3 DNA, CDR3 protein. A D gene is named only where the DNA matches it firmly. Expanded clones get a size class; other rows say once, few or many, or leave the size out.

TRBJ2-2,.,TRBV27,.,13,TGTGCCAGCAGTTTTTATGGCGCCGGGGAGCTGTTTTTT,CASSFYGAGELFF
TRBJ2-2,TRBD2,TRBV3-1,few,18,TGTGCCAGCAGCCCATCACTAGCGGGAGGTGTCGGGACCGGGGAGCTGTTTTTT,CASSPSLAGGVGTGELFF
TRBJ1-1,.,TRBV2,few,16,TGTGCCAGCGCTGGAAGGGGAGCGGCTAACCCCGCTGAAGCTTTCTTT,CASAGRGAANPAEAFF
TRBJ2-1,TRBD2,TRBV12-3/TRBV12-4,many,16,TGTGCCAGCAGTTTATACGGGACTAGCGGGAGGGATGAGCAGTTCTTC,CASSLYGTSGRDEQFF
TRBJ2-7,.,TRBV7-2,few,14,TGTGCCAGCAGCAGAGCCTCTAGCTCCTACGAGCAGTACTTC,CASSRASSSYEQYF
TRBJ2-7,TRBD2,TRBV10-1,.,14,TGCGCCAGCAGTGATCTAGCGGGAAGCAATGAGCAGTACTTC,CASSDLAGSNEQYF
TRBJ2-5,TRBD1,TRBV28,many,15,TGTGCCAGCAGTGCCTCAGGGGGCGGCCAAGAGACCCAGTACTTC,CASSASGGGQETQYF
TRBJ1-5,TRBD1,TRBV4-1,few,17,TGCGCCAGCAGCCAAGGAGGGCAGGGGGCGAGGGATCAGCCCCAGCATTTT,CASSQGGQGARDQPQHF
TRBJ2-1,.,TRBV12-3/TRBV12-4,many,15,TGTGCCAGCAACCTAGGAGGAAGGTCCTACAATGAGCAGTTCTTC,CASNLGGRSYNEQFF
TRBJ2-1,.,TRBV7-3,many,17,TGTGCCAGCAGCTTAGGAGTGGGGACGGATACCTACAATGAGCAGTTCTTC,CASSLGVGTDTYNEQFF
TRBJ2-7,.,TRBV5-1,many,13,TGCGCCAGCAGCACCGACAGGCTTGGCGAGCAGTACTTC,CASSTDRLGEQYF
TRBJ1-4,TRBD1,TRBV3-1,few,14,TGTGCCAGCAGCACACGGACAGGGCGGGAAAAACTGTTTTTT,CASSTRTGREKLFF
TRBJ1-1,.,TRBV5-1,many,16,TGCGCCAGCAGCTTCGCACAGGGTTTAGGGCACACTGAAGCTTTCTTT,CASSFAQGLGHTEAFF
TRBJ2-7,.,TRBV9,few,17,TGTGCCAGCAGCGCCGAACCCAGTTTCTGGCCCTCCTACGAGCAGTACTTC,CASSAEPSFWPSYEQYF
TRBJ2-7,TRBD1,TRBV28,many,14,TGTGCCAGCAGCGCAGACAGGGGGTCGGACGAGCAGTACTTC,CASSADRGSDEQYF
TRBJ2-5,TRBD2,TRBV29-1,many,13,TGCAGCGTCCAAGCGGGACCGGAAGAGACCCAGTACTTC,CSVQAGPEETQYF
TRBJ2-7,.,TRBV5-6,few,16,TGTGCCAGCTGTGGGCTCCTCTCAGGGGCCTCCTACGAGCAGTACTTC,CASCGLLSGASYEQYF
TRBJ1-1,TRBD1,TRBV7-9,.,13,TGTGCCAGCAGCTCCCGACAGGGTCCTGAAGCTTTCTTT,CASSSRQGPEAFF
TRBJ2-7,TRBD1,TRBV20-1,.,13,TGCAGTGCAGAAGACAGGGACCGCTACGAGCAGTACTTC,CSAEDRDRYEQYF
TRBJ1-1,.,TRBV15,few,13,TGTGCCACCAGAGATTACAAGAACACTGAAGCTTTCTTT,CATRDYKNTEAFF
TRBJ2-7,TRBD1,TRBV5-1,many,14,TGCGCCAGCAGCAAGGACAGGGGGGGCTACGAGCAGTACTTC,CASSKDRGGYEQYF
TRBJ2-2,TRBD1,TRBV9,.,15,TGTGCCAGCAGCACCCGAGGACAGGGTCCCGGGGAGCTGTTTTTT,CASSTRGQGPGELFF
TRBJ2-7,.,TRBV10-3,many,14,TGTGCCATCAGTGGGGTCTCCTCCTCCTACGAGCAGTACTTC,CAISGVSSSYEQYF
TRBJ1-4,.,TRBV7-9,.,15,TGTGCCAGCAGCTCCCCCGAGGGCACCGCGGAAAAACTGTTTTTT,CASSSPEGTAEKLFF
TRBJ1-5,.,TRBV6-1,many,15,TGTGCCAGCAGTGACAGAGGATTTAACAATCAGCCCCAGCATTTT,CASSDRGFNNQPQHF
TRBJ1-4,.,TRBV18,many,15,TGTGCCAGCTCTACGGACAGTACAACTAATGAAAAACTGTTTTTT,CASSTDSTTNEKLFF
TRBJ2-5,TRBD1,TRBV2,many,13,TGTGCCAGCAGCGGACAGGGGCAAGAGACCCAGTACTTC,CASSGQGQETQYF
TRBJ2-7,.,TRBV2,many,14,TGTGCCAGCAGGAAGGACAGTAGCTCCTACGAGCAGTACTTC,CASRKDSSSYEQYF
TRBJ1-1,.,TRBV6-2/TRBV6-3,few,15,TGTGCCAGCAGTTACGCCCCCACAGCGAACACTGAAGCTTTCTTT,CASSYAPTANTEAFF
TRBJ1-1,TRBD1,TRBV20-1,many,13,TGCAGTGCTTTACCGGGACAGGGTGTTGAAGCTTTCTTT,CSALPGQGVEAFF
TRBJ1-2,.,TRBV3-1,many,14,TGTGCCAGCAGCCAAGTCCCGACAGCCTATGGCTACACCTTC,CASSQVPTAYGYTF
TRBJ1-1,.,TRBV6-5,.,15,TGTGCCAGCAGTTACCCAGGATTCATGAACACTGAAGCTTTCTTT,CASSYPGFMNTEAFF
TRBJ1-2,.,TRBV30,many,11,TGTGCCTGGAGTGTACCTTATGGCTACACCTTC,CAWSVPYGYTF
TRBJ1-2,TRBD1,TRBV24-1,few,14,TGTGCCACCAGTGCCCGGGACAGGGCTTTTGACTACACCTTC,CATSARDRAFDYTF
TRBJ2-1,TRBD2,TRBV4-1,once,14,TGCGCCAGCAGCCAGACCAGACCCGGGGGGGAGCAGTTCTTC,CASSQTRPGGEQFF
TRBJ2-1,.,TRBV11-2,few,15,TGTGCCAGCAGCTTAGTGGGACTCGAAAACAATGAGCAGTTCTTC,CASSLVGLENNEQFF
TRBJ2-5,.,TRBV14,.,12,TGTGCCAGCAGCGCGCCTAGGGGGACCCAGTACTTC,CASSAPRGTQYF
TRBJ2-7,TRBD2,TRBV11-2,many,15,TGTGCCAGCAGCTTTACTAGCGGGAGGGCCCACGAGCAGTACTTC,CASSFTSGRAHEQYF
TRBJ1-4,.,TRBV5-1,many,15,TGCGCCAGCAGCCCGCAGACAGTGGGCGGAGAAAAACTGTTTTTT,CASSPQTVGGEKLFF
TRBJ2-5,TRBD2,TRBV20-1,.,17,TGCAGTGCCGGGGGGGGTCGGCGGGAGGGCCCCCCAGAGACCCAGTACTTC,CSAGGGRREGPPETQYF
TRBJ1-2,TRBD1,TRBV19,few,15,TGTGCCAGTAGTGTACGGGACAGGATGGTCTATGGCTACACCTTC,CASSVRDRMVYGYTF
TRBJ2-1,TRBD2,TRBV20-1,many,15,TGCAGTGCTAGTCAAACTAGCGGGGGAAACAATGAGCAGTTCTTC,CSASQTSGGNNEQFF
TRBJ2-3,TRBD2,TRBV30,many,18,TGTGCCTGGAGTGTACGGGGTGCGGGAGATGTCGGGAGAGATACGCAGTATTTT,CAWSVRGAGDVGRDTQYF
TRBJ2-2,TRBD2,TRBV20-1,.,16,TGCAGTGCTAGAGACCTAGCGGGAGAGAACACCGGGGAGCTGTTTTTT,CSARDLAGENTGELFF
TRBJ2-4,.,TRBV18,.,14,TGTGCCAGCTCACCACTCGCATTGAAAAACATTCAGTACTTC,CASSPLALKNIQYF
TRBJ2-5,TRBD1,TRBV28,.,14,TGTGCCAGCAGTCCTCACAGGGGGGTAGAGACCCAGTACTTC,CASSPHRGVETQYF
TRBJ1-1,.,TRBV3-1,few,14,TGTGCCAGCAGCCAACCCGCCGGTGGCACTGAAGCTTTCTTT,CASSQPAGGTEAFF
TRBJ2-1,TRBD2,TRBV11-2,many,16,TGTGCCAGCAGCTTACGGGGAGGGAGCTCCTACAATGAGCAGTTCTTC,CASSLRGGSSYNEQFF
TRBJ2-3,.,TRBV20-1,.,13,TGCAGTGCTAGAGATACAGCCACAGATACGCAGTATTTT,CSARDTATDTQYF
TRBJ2-5,TRBD1,TRBV19,.,16,TGTGCCAGTAGTCCCGGAGGACAGGAGGTCTCGGAGACCCAGTACTTC,CASSPGGQEVSETQYF
TRBJ2-3,.,TRBV5-5,.,15,TGTGCCAGCAGCTTCGGTCCGGGGGAAACAGATACGCAGTATTTT,CASSFGPGETDTQYF